The clone carrying this T cell receptor beta chain was counted ten times or more. This sample is part of a study of T-cell reconstitution after alpha-beta-depleted transplantation in children. Construction of the TCRbeta library involved unique molecular identifiers. TCRdb used MiXCR to reprocess the PCR reads, holding one entry per CDR3 protein. Among about 420,000 distinct CDR3 sequences listed, about a tenth were seen once. The ends were cut back, 6 bases at V and 8 bases at J, with 9 bases in the middle. The V gene's germline CDR1 is SGHRS and CDR2 YFSETQ. The CDR3 has 12 amino acids. Here the sequenced sample was PBMCs from the stem cell graft donor, taken from the stem cell graft. This sequence was found in a human donor who donated a stem cell graft to a child with acute myeloid leukemia. V and J are TRBV5-1 and TRBJ1-6; D is unresolved. The CDR3: CASTVSDSPLHF. The DNA of the CDR3 is TGCGCCAGCACGGTCTCGGATTCACCCCTCCACTTT.